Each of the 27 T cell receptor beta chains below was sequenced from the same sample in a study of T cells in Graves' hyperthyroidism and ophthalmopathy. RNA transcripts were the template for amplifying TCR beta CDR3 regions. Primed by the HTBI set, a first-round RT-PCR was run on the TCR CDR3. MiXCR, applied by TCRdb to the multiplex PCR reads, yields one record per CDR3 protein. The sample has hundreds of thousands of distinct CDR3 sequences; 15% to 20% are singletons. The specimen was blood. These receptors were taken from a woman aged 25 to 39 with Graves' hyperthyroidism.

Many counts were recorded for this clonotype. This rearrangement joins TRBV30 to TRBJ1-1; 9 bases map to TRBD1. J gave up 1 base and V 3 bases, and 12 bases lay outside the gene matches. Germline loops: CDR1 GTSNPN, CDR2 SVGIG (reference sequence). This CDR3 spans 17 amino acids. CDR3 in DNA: TGTGCCTGGAGGGGTGGGACAGGGAGCGTAAAGAACACTGAAGCTTTCTTT. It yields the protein CAWRGGTGSVKNTEAFF.

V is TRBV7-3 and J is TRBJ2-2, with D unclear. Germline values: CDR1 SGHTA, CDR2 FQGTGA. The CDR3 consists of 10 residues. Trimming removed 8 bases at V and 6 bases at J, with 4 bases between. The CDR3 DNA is TGTGCCAGCTCGCCCGGGGAGCTGTTTTTT. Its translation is CASSPGELFF. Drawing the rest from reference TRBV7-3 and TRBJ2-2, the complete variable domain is GAGVSQTPSNKVTEKGKYVELRCDPISGHTALYWYRQSLGQGPEFLIYFQGTGAADDSGLPNDRFFAVRPEGSVSTLKIQRTERGDSAVYLCASSPGELFFGEGSRLTVL.

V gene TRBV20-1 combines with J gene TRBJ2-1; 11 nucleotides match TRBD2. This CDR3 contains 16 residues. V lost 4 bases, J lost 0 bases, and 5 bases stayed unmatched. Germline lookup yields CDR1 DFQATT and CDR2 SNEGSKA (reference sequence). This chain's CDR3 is CSANPLAGVSYNEQFF. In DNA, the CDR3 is TGCAGTGCTAACCCACTAGCGGGGGTCTCCTACAATGAGCAGTTCTTC.

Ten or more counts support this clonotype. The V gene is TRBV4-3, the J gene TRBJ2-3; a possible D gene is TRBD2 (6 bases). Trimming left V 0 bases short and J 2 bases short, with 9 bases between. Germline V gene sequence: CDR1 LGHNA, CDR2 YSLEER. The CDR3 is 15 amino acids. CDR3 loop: CASSQDGGATDTQYF. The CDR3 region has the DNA TGCGCCAGCAGCCAAGATGGAGGGGCCACAGATACGCAGTATTTT.

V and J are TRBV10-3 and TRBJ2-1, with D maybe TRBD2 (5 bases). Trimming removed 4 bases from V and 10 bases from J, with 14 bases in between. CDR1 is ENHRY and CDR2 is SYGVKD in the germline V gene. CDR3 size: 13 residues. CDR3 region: CAISAVVSDEQFF. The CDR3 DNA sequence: TGTGCCATCAGTGCGGTCGTTAGCGACGAGCAGTTCTTC.

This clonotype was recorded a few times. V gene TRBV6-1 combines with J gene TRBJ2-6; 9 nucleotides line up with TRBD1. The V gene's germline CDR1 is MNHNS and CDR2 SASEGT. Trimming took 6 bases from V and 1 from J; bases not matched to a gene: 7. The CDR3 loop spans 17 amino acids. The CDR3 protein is CASRLQGARSGANVLTF. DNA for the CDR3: TGTGCCAGCAGGCTACAGGGGGCGAGGTCTGGGGCCAACGTCCTGACTTTC.

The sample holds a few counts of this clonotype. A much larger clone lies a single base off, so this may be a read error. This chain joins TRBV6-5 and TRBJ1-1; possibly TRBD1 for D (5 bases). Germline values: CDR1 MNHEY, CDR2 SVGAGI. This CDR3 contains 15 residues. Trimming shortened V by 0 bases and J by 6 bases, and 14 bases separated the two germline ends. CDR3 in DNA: TGTGCCAGCAGTTACTCGGGGGGGTCTATCGCTGAAGCTTTCTTT. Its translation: CASSYSGGSIAEAFF.

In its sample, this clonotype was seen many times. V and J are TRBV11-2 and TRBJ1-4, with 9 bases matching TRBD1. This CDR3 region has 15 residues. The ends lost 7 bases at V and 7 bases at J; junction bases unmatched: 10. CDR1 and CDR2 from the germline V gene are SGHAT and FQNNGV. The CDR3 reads CASTKTGTGREKLFF. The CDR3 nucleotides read TGTGCCAGCACCAAAACCGGGACAGGGCGTGAAAAACTGTTTTTT. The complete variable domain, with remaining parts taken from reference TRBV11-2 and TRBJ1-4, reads EAGVAQSPRYKIIEKRQSVAFWCNPISGHATLYWYQQILGQGPKLLIQFQNNGVVDDSQLPKDRFSAERLKGVDSTLKIQPAKLEDSAVYLCASTKTGTGREKLFFGSGTQLSVL.

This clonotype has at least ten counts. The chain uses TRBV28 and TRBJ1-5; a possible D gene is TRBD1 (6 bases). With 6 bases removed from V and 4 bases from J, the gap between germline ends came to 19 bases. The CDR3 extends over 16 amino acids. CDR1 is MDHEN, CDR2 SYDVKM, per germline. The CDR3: CASSHPRGQGNQPQHF. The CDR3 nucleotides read TGTGCCAGCAGCCACCCTCGGGGGCAGGGGAATCAGCCCCAGCATTTT.

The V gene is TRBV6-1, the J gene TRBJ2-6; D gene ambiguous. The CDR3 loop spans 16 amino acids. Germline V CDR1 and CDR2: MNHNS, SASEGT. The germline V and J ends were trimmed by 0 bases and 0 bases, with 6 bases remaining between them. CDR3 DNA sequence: TGTGCCAGCAGTGAAGCGGAAAGCTCTGGGGCCAACGTCCTGACTTTC. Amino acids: CASSEAESSGANVLTF.

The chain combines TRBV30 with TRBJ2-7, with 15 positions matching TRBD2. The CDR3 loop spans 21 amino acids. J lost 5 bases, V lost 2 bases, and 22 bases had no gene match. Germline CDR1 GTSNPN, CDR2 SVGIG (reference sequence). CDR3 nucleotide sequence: TGTGCCTGGAGTCGAACTTATAAAATCTCCGGGACTAGCGGGAGGAAGGACGAGCAGTACTTC. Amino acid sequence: CAWSRTYKISGTSGRKDEQYF. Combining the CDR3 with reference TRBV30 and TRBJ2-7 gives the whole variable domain SQTIHQWPATLVQPVGSPLSLECTVEGTSNPNLYWYRQAAGRGLQLLFYSVGIGQISSEVPQNLSASRPQDRQFILSSKKLLLSDSGFYLCAWSRTYKISGTSGRKDEQYFGPGTRLTVT.

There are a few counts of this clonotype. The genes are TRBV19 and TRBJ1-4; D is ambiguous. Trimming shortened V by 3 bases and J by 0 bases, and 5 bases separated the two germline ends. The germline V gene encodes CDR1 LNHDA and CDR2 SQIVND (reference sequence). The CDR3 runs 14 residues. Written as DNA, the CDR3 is TGTGCCAGTAGTATTATCACAACTAATGAAAAACTGTTTTTT. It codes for CASSIITTNEKLFF. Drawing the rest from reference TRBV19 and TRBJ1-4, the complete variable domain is DGGITQSPKYLFRKEGQNVTLSCEQNLNHDAMYWYRQDPGQGLRLIYYSQIVNDFQKGDIAEGYSVSREKKESFPLTVTSAQKNPTAFYLCASSIITTNEKLFFGSGTQLSVL.

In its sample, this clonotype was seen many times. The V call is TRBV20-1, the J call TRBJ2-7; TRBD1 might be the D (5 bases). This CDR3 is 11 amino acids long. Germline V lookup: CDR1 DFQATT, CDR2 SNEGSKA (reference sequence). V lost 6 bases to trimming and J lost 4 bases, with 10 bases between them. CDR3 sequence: CSAQGQYEQYF. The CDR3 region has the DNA TGCAGTGCCCAAGGACAATACGAGCAGTACTTC.

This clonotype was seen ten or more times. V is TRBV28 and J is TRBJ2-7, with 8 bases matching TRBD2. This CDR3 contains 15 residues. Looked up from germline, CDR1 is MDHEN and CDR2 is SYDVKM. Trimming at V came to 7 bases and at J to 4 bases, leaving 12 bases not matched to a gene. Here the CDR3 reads CASTEVGTREYEQYF. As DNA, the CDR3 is TGTGCCAGCACCGAGGTAGGGACTAGAGAGTACGAGCAGTACTTC.

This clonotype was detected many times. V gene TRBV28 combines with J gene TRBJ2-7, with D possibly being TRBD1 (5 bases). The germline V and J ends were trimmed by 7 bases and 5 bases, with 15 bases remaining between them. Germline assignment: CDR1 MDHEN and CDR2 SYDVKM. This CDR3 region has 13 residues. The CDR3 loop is CASMGQSTNEQYF. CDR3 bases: TGTGCCAGCATGGGGCAGTCTACTAACGAGCAGTACTTC.

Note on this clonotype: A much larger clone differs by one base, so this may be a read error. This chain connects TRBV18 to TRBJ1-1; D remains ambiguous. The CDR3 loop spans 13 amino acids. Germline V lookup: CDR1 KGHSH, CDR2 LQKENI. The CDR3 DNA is TGTGCCAGCTCACCTATGGAGCACACTGAAGCTCTCTTT. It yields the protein CASSPMEHTEALF.

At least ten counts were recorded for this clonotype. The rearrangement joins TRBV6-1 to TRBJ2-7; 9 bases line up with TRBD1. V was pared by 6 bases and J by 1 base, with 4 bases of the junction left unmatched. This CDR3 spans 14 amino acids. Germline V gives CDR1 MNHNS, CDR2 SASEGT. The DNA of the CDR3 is TGTGCCAGCAGAGGGACAGGGTTATCCTACGAGCAGTACTTC. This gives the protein CASRGTGLSYEQYF.

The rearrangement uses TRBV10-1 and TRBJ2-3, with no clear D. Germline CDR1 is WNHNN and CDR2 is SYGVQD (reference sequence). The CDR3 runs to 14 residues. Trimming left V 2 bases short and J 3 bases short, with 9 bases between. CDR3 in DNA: TGCGCCAGCAGTGAGGGGAAGAAGACAGATACGCAGTATTTT. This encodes CASSEGKKTDTQYF.

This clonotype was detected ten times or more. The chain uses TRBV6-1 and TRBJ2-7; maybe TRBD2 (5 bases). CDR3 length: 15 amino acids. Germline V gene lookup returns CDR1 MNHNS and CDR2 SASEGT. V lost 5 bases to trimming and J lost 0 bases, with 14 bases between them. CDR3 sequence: CASSSVAGSSYEQYF. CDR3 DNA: TGTGCCAGCAGTTCCGTCGCGGGCTCCTCCTACGAGCAGTACTTC.

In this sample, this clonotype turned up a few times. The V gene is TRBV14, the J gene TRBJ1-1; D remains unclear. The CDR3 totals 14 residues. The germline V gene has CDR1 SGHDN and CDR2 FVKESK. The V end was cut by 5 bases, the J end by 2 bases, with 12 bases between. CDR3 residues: CASSYKLSNTEAFF. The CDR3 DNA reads TGTGCCAGCAGCTATAAGCTCTCAAACACTGAAGCTTTCTTT.

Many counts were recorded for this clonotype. The CDR3 is CASQVQSRYQPQHF. The CDR3, as DNA: TGTGCCAGCCAGGTCCAAAGCAGATATCAGCCCCAGCATTTT. This rearrangement joins TRBV28 to TRBJ1-5; no reliable D call. Germline V gene sequence: CDR1 MDHEN, CDR2 SYDVKM. Trimming took off 8 bases at V and 5 bases at J, with 16 bases between the two ends. The CDR3 is made up of 14 amino acids.

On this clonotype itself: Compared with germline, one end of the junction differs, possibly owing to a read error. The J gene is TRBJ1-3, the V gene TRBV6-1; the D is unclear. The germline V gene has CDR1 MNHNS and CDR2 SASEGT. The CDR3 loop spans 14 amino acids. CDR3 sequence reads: CASGDALSGNTIYF. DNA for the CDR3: TGTGCCAGCGGTGACGCCTTGTCTGGAAACACCATATATTTT.

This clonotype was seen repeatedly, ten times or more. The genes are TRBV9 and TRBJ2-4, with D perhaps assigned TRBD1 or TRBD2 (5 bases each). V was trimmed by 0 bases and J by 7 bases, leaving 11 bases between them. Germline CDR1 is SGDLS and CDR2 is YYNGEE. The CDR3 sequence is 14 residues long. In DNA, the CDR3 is TGTGCCAGCAGCGTAGACAGCGAGGGGAACATTCAGTACTTC. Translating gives CASSVDSEGNIQYF.

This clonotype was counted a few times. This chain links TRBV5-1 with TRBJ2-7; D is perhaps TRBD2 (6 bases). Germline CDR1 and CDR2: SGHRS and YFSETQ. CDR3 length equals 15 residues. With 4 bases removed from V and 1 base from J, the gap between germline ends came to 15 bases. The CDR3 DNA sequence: TGCGCCAGCAGCGTTAGCGGTACTCCTTCCTACGAGCAGTACTTC. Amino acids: CASSVSGTPSYEQYF.

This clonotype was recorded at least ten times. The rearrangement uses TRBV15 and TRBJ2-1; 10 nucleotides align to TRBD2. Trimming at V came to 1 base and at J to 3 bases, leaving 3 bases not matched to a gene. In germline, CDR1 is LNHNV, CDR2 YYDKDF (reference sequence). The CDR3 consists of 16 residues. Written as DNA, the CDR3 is TGTGCCACCAGCAGAGCGGGACTAGCGCTCTACAATGAGCAGTTCTTC. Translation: CATSRAGLALYNEQFF.

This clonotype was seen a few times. The CDR3: CASSEEGVPQYF. The DNA of the CDR3 is TGTGCCAGCAGTGAAGAGGGGGTTCCGCAGTACTTC. The rearrangement joins TRBV2 to TRBJ2-7; a possible D gene is TRBD1 (6 bases). V shed 1 base and J shed 9 bases, with 10 bases lying between them. CDR3 length: 12 residues. Germline V gives CDR1 SNHLY, CDR2 FYNNEI.

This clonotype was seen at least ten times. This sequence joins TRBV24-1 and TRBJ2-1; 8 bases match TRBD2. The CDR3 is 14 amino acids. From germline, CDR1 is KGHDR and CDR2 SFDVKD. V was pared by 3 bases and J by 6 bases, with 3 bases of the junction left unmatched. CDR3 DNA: TGTGCCACCAGTGATCCGGGACTAGGCAATGAGCAGTTCTTC. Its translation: CATSDPGLGNEQFF.